Listed here are 27 T cell receptor beta chains from one sample, sequenced in a study of blood T cell repertoires in COVID-19. Clones were read by immunoSEQ multiplex PCR, and TCRdb kept only the in-frame ones, dropping some. In the table there are about 160,000 clones, roughly nine tenths of which are singletons. The sample was peripheral blood. These TCRs come from a man aged 55 to 70 with acute or convalescent COVID-19.

The chain employs TRBV6-5 and TRBJ1-1; weak D call: TRBD1 (6 bases). CDR3 length: 11 residues. Deletions cut 6 bases from V and 11 bases from J, with 13 bases between. Germline CDR1 and CDR2: MNHEY and SVGAGI. The CDR3 sequence is CASSRGKHAFF. The CDR3 bases are TGTGCCAGCAGCAGGGGTAAGCACGCTTTCTTT.

The chain links TRBV5-1 to TRBJ1-5, with TRBD1 as a possible D gene (6 bases). The CDR3 is 15 residues long. Germline CDR1 is SGHRS and CDR2 is YFSETQ. V lost 4 bases and J lost 0, with 11 bases in between. CDR3 sequence: CASSEDRISNQPQHF. As DNA, the CDR3 is TGCGCCAGCAGCGAAGACAGGATTAGCAATCAGCCCCAGCATTTT. Together with reference TRBV5-1 and TRBJ1-5, the CDR3 gives the full variable domain: KAGVTQTPRYLIKTRGQQVTLSCSPISGHRSVSWYQQTPGQGLQFLFEYFSETQRNKGNFPGRFSGRQFSNSRSEMNVSTLELGDSALYLCASSEDRISNQPQHFGDGTRLSIL.

The V gene is TRBV18, the J gene TRBJ2-3, with D possibly being TRBD2 (7 bases). This CDR3 comprises 15 residues. The V gene lost 10 bases and the J gene lost 6 bases, with 23 bases spanning the gap. Germline values: CDR1 KGHSH, CDR2 LQKENI. The CDR3 nucleotides read TGTGCCACCCCTCCGGAGGGGGGGACTGGGGATACGCAGTATTTT. Translating gives CATPPEGGTGDTQYF.

This clone was counted a single time. The chain joins TRBV3-1 (or the pseudogene TRBV3-2) to TRBJ1-1, with D perhaps matching TRBD1 (6 bases). This CDR3 is built from 14 residues. CDR1 is LGHDT, CDR2 YNNKEL, per germline (reference sequence). V dropped 3 bases and J dropped 4 bases, with 12 bases sitting between them. The CDR3 loop reads CASSQQGLSTEAFF. The CDR3 DNA reads TGTGCCAGCAGCCAGCAGGGGTTGAGCACTGAAGCTTTCTTT.

The V and J genes are TRBV6-5 and TRBJ1-5, with a weak D call TRBD1 (5 bases). Germline CDR1 and CDR2: MNHEY and SVGAGI. The CDR3 sequence is 14 residues long. The V end was cut by 7 bases, the J end by 4 bases, with 14 bases between. CDR3 protein: CASTPGAVNQPQHF. Here the CDR3 DNA reads TGTGCCAGCACCCCTGGGGCAGTAAATCAGCCCCAGCATTTT.

This clone is a singleton in its sample. This chain links TRBV10-3 with TRBJ1-2; no reliable D call. Germline-derived CDR1 and CDR2 are ENHRY and SYGVKD. CDR3 length equals 13 residues. Trimming removed 2 bases from V and 8 bases from J, with 12 bases in between. CDR3 in amino acids: CAISEVGSGGYTF. The CDR3 DNA reads as TGTGCCATCAGTGAGGTTGGCAGCGGGGGCTACACCTTC.

The chain employs TRBV19 and TRBJ1-1; TRBD1 matches at 7 bases. The V segment lost 1 base and the J segment 1 base; nucleotides outside the gene matches: 3. CDR1 and CDR2 from the germline V gene are LNHDA and SQIVND (reference sequence). The CDR3 is 15 amino acids. This CDR3 reads CASSIARTGNTEAFF. CDR3 sequence (DNA): TGTGCCAGTAGTATAGCCCGGACAGGGAACACTGAAGCTTTCTTT.

This chain joins TRBV9 and TRBJ1-1; 11 positions agree with TRBD1. The ends lost 0 bases at V and 3 bases at J; junction bases unmatched: 1. This CDR3 has 15 amino acids. In germline, CDR1 is SGDLS, CDR2 YYNGEE. The CDR3, as DNA: TGTGCCAGCAGCGTAGGGGGACAGGGGGACACTGAAGCTTTCTTT. Residues: CASSVGGQGDTEAFF.

The chain links TRBV27 to TRBJ2-7, with 10 bases aligning to TRBD1. The germline gives CDR1 MNHEY, CDR2 SMNVEV (reference sequence). V gave up 6 bases and J gave up 2 bases; unmatched junction bases: 4. This CDR3 has 14 residues. CDR3 coding DNA: TGTGCCAGCAGACGGACAGGGGGTCCCTACGAGCAGTACTTC. It yields the protein CASRRTGGPYEQYF.

The chain links TRBV4-1 to TRBJ2-2; no reliable D call. V was pared by 4 bases and J by 6 bases, with 12 bases between. Germline V gene sequence: CDR1 MGHRA, CDR2 YSYEKL. This CDR3 has 14 residues. CDR3 sequence reads: CASSPPVQAGELFF. In DNA form, the CDR3 reads TGCGCCAGCAGCCCCCCGGTGCAGGCCGGGGAGCTGTTTTTT.

The chain employs TRBV5-6 and TRBJ2-2; tentative D call: TRBD2 (5 bases). With 3 bases removed from V and 6 bases from J, the gap between germline ends came to 12 bases. Germline V lookup: CDR1 SGHDT, CDR2 YYEEEE. The CDR3 spans 14 residues. This chain's CDR3 is CASSSYSGAGELFF. CDR3 nucleotides: TGTGCCAGCAGCTCCTACAGCGGAGCCGGGGAGCTGTTTTTT.

The chain is built from TRBV4-3 and TRBJ1-2; 9 bases map to TRBD1. V was pared by 8 bases and J by 10 bases, with 11 bases of the junction left unmatched. The CDR3 runs to 13 residues. CDR1 LGHNA and CDR2 YSLEER come from the germline V gene. In DNA, the CDR3 is TGCGCCAGCGGCCGACAGGGGGGGACGGACTACACCTTC. Translated, it gives CASGRQGGTDYTF.

The chain recombines TRBV7-9 with TRBJ1-2; D gene ambiguous. The germline V gene encodes CDR1 SEHNR and CDR2 FQNEAQ (reference sequence). The V end was cut by 1 base, the J end by 0 bases, with 9 bases between. The CDR3 totals 15 residues. The CDR3: CASSLDERTNYGYTF. In DNA form, the CDR3 reads TGTGCCAGCAGCTTAGATGAGCGAACTAACTATGGCTACACCTTC.

This clone occurred once. This chain uses TRBV5-1 with TRBJ2-2, with 9 bases aligning to TRBD1. The CDR3 loop spans 15 amino acids. The germline V gene encodes CDR1 SGHRS and CDR2 YFSETQ. V trimming: 3 bases; J trimming: 6 bases; junction bases outside the gene matches: 6. CDR3 nucleotides: TGCGCCAGCAGCTACGGGACAGGGATCCCCGGGGAGCTGTTTTTT. Translated: CASSYGTGIPGELFF.

The CDR3 protein is CASSLAGGQNYEQYF. Here the CDR3 DNA reads TGTGCCAGCAGCTTGGCCGGGGGACAGAATTACGAGCAGTACTTC. This chain joins TRBV5-5 and TRBJ2-7, with D possibly being TRBD1 (7 bases). The V gene's germline CDR1 is SGHKS and CDR2 YYEKEE (reference sequence). Trimming left V 0 bases short and J 4 bases short, with 14 bases between. This CDR3 is built from 15 residues.

CDR3 sequence reads: CASALGGQGRDEQFF. The CDR3 nucleotides read TGTGCCAGCGCTCTGGGAGGTCAAGGCCGGGATGAGCAGTTCTTC. The chain links TRBV27 to TRBJ2-1; weak D call: TRBD2 (6 bases). The CDR3 sequence is 15 residues long. CDR1 MNHEY and CDR2 SMNVEV come from the germline V gene (reference sequence). V was clipped by 8 bases and J by 8 bases, with 22 bases between them.

The V gene is TRBV7-3, the J gene TRBJ2-2; tentatively, D is TRBD2 (5 bases). The CDR3 loop spans 13 amino acids. The germline V and J ends were trimmed by 5 bases and 7 bases, with 11 bases remaining between them. Germline-derived CDR1 and CDR2 are SGHTA and FQGTGA. CDR3 sequence: CASSHLAFGELFF. The CDR3 DNA reads TGTGCCAGCAGCCACCTAGCATTCGGGGAGCTGTTTTTT. Looking up the rest from reference TRBV7-3 and TRBJ2-2 gives the full variable domain: GAGVSQTPSNKVTEKGKYVELRCDPISGHTALYWYRQSLGQGPEFLIYFQGTGAADDSGLPNDRFFAVRPEGSVSTLKIQRTERGDSAVYLCASSHLAFGELFFGEGSRLTVL.

The CDR3 loop is CASSLGTMGSSYEQYF. Written as DNA, the CDR3 is TGCGCCAGCAGCTTGGGAACTATGGGGAGCTCCTACGAGCAGTACTTC. The chain couples TRBV5-1 to TRBJ2-7, with D perhaps TRBD2 (5 bases). The V gene's germline CDR1 is SGHRS and CDR2 YFSETQ. The CDR3 is 16 residues long. With 0 bases removed from V and 0 bases from J, the gap between germline ends came to 13 bases. The variable domain in full, completed from reference TRBV5-1 and TRBJ2-7, reads KAGVTQTPRYLIKTRGQQVTLSCSPISGHRSVSWYQQTPGQGLQFLFEYFSETQRNKGNFPGRFSGRQFSNSRSEMNVSTLELGDSALYLCASSLGTMGSSYEQYFGPGTRLTVT.

The chain joins TRBV3-1 (or the pseudogene TRBV3-2) to TRBJ1-2; 8 bases align to TRBD1. V lost 4 bases to trimming and J lost 2 bases; unmatched junction nucleotides: 18. Germline CDR1 reads LGHDT; CDR2 reads YNNKEL (reference sequence). The CDR3 totals 19 residues. The CDR3 loop reads CASSPNFGQGPGANYGYTF. The CDR3 DNA follows: TGTGCCAGCAGCCCCAATTTTGGACAGGGTCCGGGCGCAAACTATGGCTACACCTTC.

The chain joins TRBV19 to TRBJ1-2, with 8 nucleotides matching TRBD1. Germline V lookup: CDR1 LNHDA, CDR2 SQIVND (reference sequence). V dropped 4 bases and J dropped 1; count of bases not matched to a gene: 8. The CDR3 has 16 amino acids. The CDR3 reads CASSTSGGRLNYGYTF. Here the CDR3 DNA reads TGTGCCAGTAGTACCTCAGGGGGCAGGCTTAACTATGGCTACACCTTC.

This sequence joins TRBV5-1 and TRBJ1-2; TRBD1 aligns across 10 bases. Per germline, CDR1 SGHRS and CDR2 YFSETQ. The CDR3 is 15 amino acids. Germline trimming cut 0 bases from V and 3 bases from J; bases unmatched to any gene: 2. CDR3 loop: CASSLGGQGHYGYTF. The CDR3 DNA reads TGCGCCAGCAGCTTGGGGGGACAGGGGCACTATGGCTACACCTTC.

This clone was observed a single time. V gene TRBV7-6 combines with J gene TRBJ2-7; TRBD2 might be the D (6 bases). Looked up from germline, CDR1 is SGHVS and CDR2 is FNYEAQ. V was pared by 5 bases and J by 5 bases, with 13 bases between. CDR3 length: 13 residues. The CDR3 reads CASSSGPVHEQYF. CDR3 bases: TGTGCCAGCAGCAGCGGGCCCGTCCACGAGCAGTACTTC.

This chain joins TRBV4-3 and TRBJ1-1; no clear D. The CDR3 has 15 residues. Trimming left V 0 bases short and J 3 bases short, with 11 bases between. From germline, CDR1 is LGHNA and CDR2 YSLEER. The CDR3 region is CASSQDLSFDTEAFF. The DNA for the CDR3 is TGCGCCAGCAGCCAAGATCTGAGCTTCGACACTGAAGCTTTCTTT.

The chain uses TRBV24-1 and TRBJ2-4; TRBD1 might be the D (6 bases). Germline assignment: CDR1 KGHDR and CDR2 SFDVKD. Deletions cut 8 bases from V and 0 bases from J, with 31 bases between. The length of the CDR3 is 21 residues. The CDR3 coding sequence is TGTGCCACCAAACACCCGGTAGGACAGACCCAGTTGCCCTCAGCCAAAAACATTCAGTACTTC. Translating gives CATKHPVGQTQLPSAKNIQYF.

This chain links TRBV29-1 with TRBJ1-1, with D perhaps matching TRBD1 (6 bases). CDR3 length: 13 amino acids. CDR1 is SQVTM, CDR2 ANQGSEA, per germline. The V end was cut by 3 bases, the J end by 1 base, with 9 bases between. The CDR3 here is CSVDGQTNTEAFF. Here the CDR3 DNA reads TGCAGCGTTGACGGACAGACGAACACTGAAGCTTTCTTT. Full variable domain (rest looked up from reference TRBV29-1 and TRBJ1-1): SAVISQKPSRDICQRGTSLTIQCQVDSQVTMMFWYRQQPGQSLTLIATANQGSEATYESGFVIDKFPISRPNLTFSTLTVSNMSPEDSSIYLCSVDGQTNTEAFFGQGTRLTVV.

The rearrangement links TRBV30 to TRBJ1-4, with 9 bases lining up with TRBD1. Trimming cost V 4 bases and J 7 bases; bases outside gene matches: 1. The germline V gene encodes CDR1 GTSNPN and CDR2 SVGIG (reference sequence). The CDR3 has 12 residues. The CDR3, as DNA: TGTGCCTGGAACAGGGGGCGTGAAAAACTGTTTTTT. Protein: CAWNRGREKLFF.

The V gene is TRBV9, the J gene TRBJ1-3; D call uncertain. Trimming stripped 0 bases from V and 3 bases from J, with 13 bases between. The V gene's germline CDR1 is SGDLS and CDR2 YYNGEE. This CDR3 has 16 amino acids. CDR3: CASSVAYGLSGNTIYF. Written as DNA, the CDR3 is TGTGCCAGCAGCGTAGCTTATGGGCTAAGTGGAAACACCATATATTTT.